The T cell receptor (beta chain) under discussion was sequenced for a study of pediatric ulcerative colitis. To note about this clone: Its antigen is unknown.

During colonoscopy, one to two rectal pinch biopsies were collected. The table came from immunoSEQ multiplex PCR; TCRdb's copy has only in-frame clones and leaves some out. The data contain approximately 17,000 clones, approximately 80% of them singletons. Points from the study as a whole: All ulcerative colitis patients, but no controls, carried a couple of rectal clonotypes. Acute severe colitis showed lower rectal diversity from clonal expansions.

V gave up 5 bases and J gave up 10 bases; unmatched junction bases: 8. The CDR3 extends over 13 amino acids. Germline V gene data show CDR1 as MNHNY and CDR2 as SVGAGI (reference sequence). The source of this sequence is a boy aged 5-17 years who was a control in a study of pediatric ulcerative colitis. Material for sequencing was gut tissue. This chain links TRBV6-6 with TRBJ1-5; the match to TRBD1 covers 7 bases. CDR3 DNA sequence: TGTGCCAGCAGTGCCGACAGGGTAGGTCCCCAGCATTTT. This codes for CASSADRVGPQHF.